This T cell receptor (beta chain) was captured in a study of shared clonotypes between healthy human individuals (dated by TCRdb to about 2020). About the investigation overall: The cohort comprised a couple of women and a few men aged 18 to 49 years. Blood TCR repertoires of about five healthy adults were deeply sequenced to estimate repertoire size and the extent of clonotype sharing between individuals. To increase sequencing depth and limit assay-specific biases, TCR repertoire library preparation and sequencing were carried out by different laboratories using diverse techniques. Leukapheresis yielded between about 0.85 and 10 billion PBMCs per donor. For each donor, CD4 naive and CD4 memory were each run on three plates, CD8 naive on two plates, and CD8 memory on one plate. The full study reports these points: Pairwise subsampling led to the expectation that sequencing depth would affect the degree of clonotype sharing among donors. Sharing across a handful of donors was observed for 5% to 6.5% of naive CD4, 3.5% of naive CD8, over 2% of memory CD4, and roughly 0.43% of memory CD8 clonotypes. Even with the large sequencing depth, rarefaction of the sorted-subset datasets indicated that sequencing was incomplete. Sampling was restricted to blood, and TCR repertoires in tissues likely differ from the TCR repertoires found in blood. Because the study included a small number of donors, the genetic and exposure-history diversity represented was limited. Larger estimated clonotype richness was generally found for naive subsets than for memory subsets. Compared with non-shared clonotypes, clonotypes shared by all four sorted-subset donors had higher generation probabilities.

Healthy HIV-negative adults with no recently reported acute infections or vaccinations were included as donors. All donors were Caucasian adults living in Nashville, Tennessee, USA. CD4+ T cells were enriched by magnetic negative selection; naive cells were then positively selected on CD45RA, and the negative fraction formed the memory subset. Blood was collected by leukapheresis, and PBMCs were isolated by Ficoll-Histopaque density gradient centrifugation and then cryopreserved in liquid nitrogen vapor phase. Analytical flow cytometry was used to check the purity and quantity of each magnetically sorted T cell population. Genomic DNA was isolated from every sorted fraction and measured by UV absorbance on a Nanodrop 2000c. Worth noting for this clone: What antigen it recognizes has not been identified. No clone much larger than this one lies a single base away; base qualities are absent.

TCR CDR3 regions were amplified from genomic DNA by multiplex PCR using the deep immunoSEQ assay. Extracted genomic DNA from each cell subset was distributed evenly across all wells of several immunoSEQ 96-well plates, and each plate was treated as a replicate. Each replicate PCR for sorted subsets received 150 to 250 ng genomic DNA, equal to about 30,000 T cell genomes. Purified libraries were measured with a Qubit 3.0 fluorometer, size-checked on a Bioanalyzer 2100, and measured again with the KAPA Library Quantification kit. Every immunoSEQ 96-well plate was sequenced on a dedicated single-read 150-cycle Illumina NextSeq 550 flow cell. The study's own analysis went as follows. Because the immunoSEQ output included only junctional sequences and no quality scores, the filtering could not be the same as the filtering used for full-length reads. Sequences were annotated with PyIR, a Python wrapper for IgBLAST v1.9, using IMGT germline references to assign V/J genes and CDR3. Reads were filtered out if the reads had weak V/J assignments (E-value above 1e-6), no CDR3, stop codons, out-of-frame junctions, or ambiguous translated residues. A V3J clonotype was defined by an identical inferred V gene, J gene, and CDR3 amino acid sequence. Percentage overlap between repertoires was computed as shared unique clonotypes divided by the size of the smaller repertoire. RTK rarefaction, the Chao1 estimator, and Recon v2.1 estimates of unobserved clonotypes were used to assess repertoire richness. Generation probabilities were computed with OLGA for all TCRbeta clonotypes obtained by the gDNA method from several donors. TCRdb obtained this table from immuneACCESS and retained in-frame rearrangements with V and J assigned. These tables miss some clones; where compared with another copy, unresolved V genes account for less than half of the shortfall, and the remainder is unexplained. V, J and clone size are taken as reported in that table, and D and trimming were inferred from the DNA itself. In all, the sample holds roughly 1,500,000 clones, and 98% of those were seen once. 0.4% to 0.55% of the sample is in the top ten clones.

CDR3 length: 15 amino acids, cysteine to phenylalanine. Only the CDR3 portion is preserved as DNA: 45 bases, with reading frame beginning at the first base. The germline V end is reduced by 7 bases and the J end by 5 bases; junction bases left unmatched: 9. Via the germline V gene, CDR1 is SGHVS and CDR2 FQNEAQ. This clonotype originated in a young man in good health. Sequences were obtained from naive CD4+ T cells sorted from blood. The intended sense of this specimen's cell subset or site label: CD45RA+ positively selected. The chain is made from TRBV7-8 and TRBJ2-7; TRBD2 agrees with 12 junctional bases. The CDR3 amino acid sequence is: CASTPRLAGDHEQYF. DNA sequence: TGTGCCAGCACCCCCAGACTAGCGGGAGACCACGAGCAGTACTTC.